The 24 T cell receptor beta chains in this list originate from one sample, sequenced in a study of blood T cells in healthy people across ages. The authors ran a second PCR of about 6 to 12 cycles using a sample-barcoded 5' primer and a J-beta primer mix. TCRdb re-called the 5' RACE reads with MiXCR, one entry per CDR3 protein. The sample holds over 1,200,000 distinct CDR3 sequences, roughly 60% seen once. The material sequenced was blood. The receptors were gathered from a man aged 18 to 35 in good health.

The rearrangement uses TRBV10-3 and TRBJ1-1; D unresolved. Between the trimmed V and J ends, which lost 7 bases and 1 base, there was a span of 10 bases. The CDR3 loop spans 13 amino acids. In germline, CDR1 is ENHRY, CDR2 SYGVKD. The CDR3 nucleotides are TGTGCCATCATGAGTTTATCGAACACTGAAGCTTTCTTT. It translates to CAIMSLSNTEAFF.

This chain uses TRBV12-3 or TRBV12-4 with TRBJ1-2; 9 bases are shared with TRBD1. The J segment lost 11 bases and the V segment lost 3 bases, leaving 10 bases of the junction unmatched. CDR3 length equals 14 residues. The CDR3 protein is CASSLLGTGWVYTF. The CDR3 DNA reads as TGTGCCAGCAGTTTGCTCGGGACAGGGTGGGTTTACACCTTC.

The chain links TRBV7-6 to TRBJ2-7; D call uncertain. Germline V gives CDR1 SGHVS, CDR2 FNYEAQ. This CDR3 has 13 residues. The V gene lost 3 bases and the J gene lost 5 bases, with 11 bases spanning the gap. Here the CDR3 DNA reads TGTGCCAGCAGCTTTAGCAGTACCAACGAGCAGTACTTC. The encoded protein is CASSFSSTNEQYF.

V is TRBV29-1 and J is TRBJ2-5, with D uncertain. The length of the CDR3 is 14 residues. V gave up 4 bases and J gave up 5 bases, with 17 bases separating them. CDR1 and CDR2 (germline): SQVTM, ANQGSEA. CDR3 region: CSVVGPRVRETQYF. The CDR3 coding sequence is TGCAGCGTTGTAGGCCCTCGGGTTCGGGAGACCCAGTACTTC.

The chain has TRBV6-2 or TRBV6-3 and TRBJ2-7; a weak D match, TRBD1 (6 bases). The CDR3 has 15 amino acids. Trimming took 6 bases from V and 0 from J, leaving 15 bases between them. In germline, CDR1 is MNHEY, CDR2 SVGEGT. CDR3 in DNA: TGTGCCAGCAGCGACCAACGGACAGCCTCCTACGAGCAGTACTTC. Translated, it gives CASSDQRTASYEQYF.

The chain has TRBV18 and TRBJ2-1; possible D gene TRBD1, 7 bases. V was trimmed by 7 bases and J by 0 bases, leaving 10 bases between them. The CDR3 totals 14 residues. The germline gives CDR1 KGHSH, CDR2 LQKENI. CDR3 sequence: CASFQGGSYNEQFF. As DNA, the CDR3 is TGTGCCAGCTTTCAGGGGGGCTCCTACAATGAGCAGTTCTTC.

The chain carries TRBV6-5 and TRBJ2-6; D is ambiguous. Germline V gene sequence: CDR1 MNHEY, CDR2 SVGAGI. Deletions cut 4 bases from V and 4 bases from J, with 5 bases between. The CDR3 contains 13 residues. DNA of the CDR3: TGTGCCAGCAGTTTTAAGGGGGCCAACGTCCTGACTTTC. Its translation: CASSFKGANVLTF.

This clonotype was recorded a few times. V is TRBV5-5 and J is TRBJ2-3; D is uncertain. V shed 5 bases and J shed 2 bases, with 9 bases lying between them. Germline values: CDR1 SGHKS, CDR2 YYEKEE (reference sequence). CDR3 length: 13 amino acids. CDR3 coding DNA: TGTGCCAGCAGACAGCCCGCCACAGATACGCAGTATTTT. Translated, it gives CASRQPATDTQYF. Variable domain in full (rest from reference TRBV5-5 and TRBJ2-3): DAGVTQSPTHLIKTRGQQVTLRCSPISGHKSVSWYQQVLGQGPQFIFQYYEKEERGRGNFPDRFSARQFPNYSSELNVNALLLGDSALYLCASRQPATDTQYFGPGTRLTVL.

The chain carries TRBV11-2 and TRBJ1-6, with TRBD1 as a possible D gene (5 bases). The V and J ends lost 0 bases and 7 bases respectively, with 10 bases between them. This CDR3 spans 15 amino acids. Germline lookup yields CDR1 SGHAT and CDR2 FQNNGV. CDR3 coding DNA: TGTGCCAGCAGCTTAGAGGGACGGAACAATTCACCCCTCCACTTT. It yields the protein CASSLEGRNNSPLHF.

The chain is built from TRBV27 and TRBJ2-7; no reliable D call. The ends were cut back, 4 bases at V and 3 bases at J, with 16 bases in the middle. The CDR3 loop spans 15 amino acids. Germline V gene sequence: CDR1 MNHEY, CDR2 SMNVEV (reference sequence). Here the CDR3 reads CASSSAAASSYEQYF. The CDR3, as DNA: TGTGCCAGCAGTTCGGCCGCGGCATCTAGCTACGAGCAGTACTTC.

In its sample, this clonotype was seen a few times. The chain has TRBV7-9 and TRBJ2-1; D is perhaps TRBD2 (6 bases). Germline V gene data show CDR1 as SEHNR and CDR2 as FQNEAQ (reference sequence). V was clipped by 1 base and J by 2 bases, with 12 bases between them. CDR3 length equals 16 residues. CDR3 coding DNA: TGTGCCAGCAGCTTAGACGGGAGTTCCGCCTACAATGAGCAGTTCTTC. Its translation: CASSLDGSSAYNEQFF. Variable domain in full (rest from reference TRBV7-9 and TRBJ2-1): DTGVSQNPRHKITKRGQNVTFRCDPISEHNRLYWYRQTLGQGPEFLTYFQNEAQLEKSRLLSDRFSAERPKGSFSTLEIQRTEQGDSAMYLCASSLDGSSAYNEQFFGPGTRLTVL.

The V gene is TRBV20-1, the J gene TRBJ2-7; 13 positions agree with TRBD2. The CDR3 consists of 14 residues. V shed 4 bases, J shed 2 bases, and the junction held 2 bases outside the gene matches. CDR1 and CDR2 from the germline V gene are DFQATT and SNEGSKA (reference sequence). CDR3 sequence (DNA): TGCAGTGCTACCGGGACTAGCGGGGCCTACGAGCAGTACTTC. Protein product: CSATGTSGAYEQYF.

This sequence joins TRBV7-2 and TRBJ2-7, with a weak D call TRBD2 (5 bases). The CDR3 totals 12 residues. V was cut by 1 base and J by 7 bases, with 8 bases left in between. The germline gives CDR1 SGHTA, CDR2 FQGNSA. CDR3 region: CASSLERTEQYF. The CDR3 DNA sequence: TGTGCCAGCAGCTTAGAAAGGACTGAGCAGTACTTC.

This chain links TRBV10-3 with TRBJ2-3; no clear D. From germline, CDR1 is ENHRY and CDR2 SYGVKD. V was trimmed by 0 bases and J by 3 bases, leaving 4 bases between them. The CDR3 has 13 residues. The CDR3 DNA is TGTGCCATCAGTGAGTCGGAGACAGATACGCAGTATTTT. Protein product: CAISESETDTQYF.

The CDR3 here is CSARDGTGGGSNQPQHF. Written as DNA, the CDR3 is TGCAGTGCTAGAGATGGGACAGGGGGCGGAAGCAATCAGCCCCAGCATTTT. The rearrangement uses TRBV20-1 and TRBJ1-5; 12 bases align to TRBD1. Germline V gene data show CDR1 as DFQATT and CDR2 as SNEGSKA (reference sequence). This CDR3 is built from 17 residues. J was trimmed by 1 base and V by 0 bases; bases with no gene match: 4.

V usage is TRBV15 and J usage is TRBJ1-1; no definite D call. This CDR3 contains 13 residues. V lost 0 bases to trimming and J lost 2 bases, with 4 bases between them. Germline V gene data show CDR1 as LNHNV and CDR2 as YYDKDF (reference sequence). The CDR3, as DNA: TGTGCCACCAGCAGAGACAGCAACACTGAAGCTTTCTTT. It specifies CATSRDSNTEAFF.

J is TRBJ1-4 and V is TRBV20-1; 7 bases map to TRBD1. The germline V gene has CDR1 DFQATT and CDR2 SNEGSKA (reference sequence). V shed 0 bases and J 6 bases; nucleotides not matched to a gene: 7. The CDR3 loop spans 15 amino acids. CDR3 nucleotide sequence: TGCAGTGCTAGAGATCAGGGCAGGGGGTATGAAAAACTGTTTTTT. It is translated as CSARDQGRGYEKLFF.

CDR3 sequence reads: CSGESGASTDTQYF. The CDR3 DNA follows: TGCAGTGGAGAGAGCGGGGCTAGCACAGATACGCAGTATTTT. The chain is built from TRBV20-1 and TRBJ2-3; 7 bases are shared with TRBD2. This CDR3 has 14 amino acids. Losses at the gene ends were 7 bases for V and 0 bases for J; bases not matched to a gene: 7. The germline V gene encodes CDR1 DFQATT and CDR2 SNEGSKA (reference sequence).

For the CDR3, the DNA is TGTGCCACCGAATTCGGGGGCACAGATACGCAGTATTTT. Its translation: CATEFGGTDTQYF. The chain joins TRBV15 to TRBJ2-3; weak D call: TRBD2 (5 bases). The CDR3 sequence is 13 residues long. The germline V gene encodes CDR1 LNHNV and CDR2 YYDKDF (reference sequence). V lost 8 bases, J lost 1 base, and 10 bases lay in between.

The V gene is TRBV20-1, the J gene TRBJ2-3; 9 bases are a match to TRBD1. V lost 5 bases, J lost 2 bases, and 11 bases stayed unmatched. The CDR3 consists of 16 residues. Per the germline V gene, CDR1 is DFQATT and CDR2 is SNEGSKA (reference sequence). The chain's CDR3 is CSAPYLDRGATDTQYF. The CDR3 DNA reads TGCAGTGCTCCATACCTCGACAGGGGGGCCACAGATACGCAGTATTTT.

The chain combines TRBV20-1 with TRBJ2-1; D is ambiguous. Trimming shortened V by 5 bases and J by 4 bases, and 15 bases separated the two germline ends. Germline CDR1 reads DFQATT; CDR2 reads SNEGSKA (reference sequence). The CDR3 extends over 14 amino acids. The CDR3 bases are TGCAGTGCTCCCAAGGGTCCCGCTTACAATGAGCAGTTCTTC. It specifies CSAPKGPAYNEQFF.

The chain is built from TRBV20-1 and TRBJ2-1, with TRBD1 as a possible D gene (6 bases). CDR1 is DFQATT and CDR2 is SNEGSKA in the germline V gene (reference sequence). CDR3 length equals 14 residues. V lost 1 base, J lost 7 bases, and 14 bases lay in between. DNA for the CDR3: TGCAGTGCTAGAGGCCGGACAGCCTTTAATGAGCAGTTCTTC. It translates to CSARGRTAFNEQFF.

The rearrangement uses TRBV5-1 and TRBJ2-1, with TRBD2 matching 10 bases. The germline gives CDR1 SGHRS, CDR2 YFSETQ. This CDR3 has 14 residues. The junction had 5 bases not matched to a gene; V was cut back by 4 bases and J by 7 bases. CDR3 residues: CASSHTSGKNEQFF. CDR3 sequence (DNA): TGCGCCAGCAGCCACACTAGCGGGAAGAATGAGCAGTTCTTC.

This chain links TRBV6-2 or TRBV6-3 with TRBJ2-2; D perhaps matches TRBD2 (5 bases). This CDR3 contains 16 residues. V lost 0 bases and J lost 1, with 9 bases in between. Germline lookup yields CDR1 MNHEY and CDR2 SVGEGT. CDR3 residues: CASSYSSGVNTGELFF. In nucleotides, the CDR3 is TGTGCCAGCAGTTACTCGTCCGGGGTGAACACCGGGGAGCTGTTTTTT.